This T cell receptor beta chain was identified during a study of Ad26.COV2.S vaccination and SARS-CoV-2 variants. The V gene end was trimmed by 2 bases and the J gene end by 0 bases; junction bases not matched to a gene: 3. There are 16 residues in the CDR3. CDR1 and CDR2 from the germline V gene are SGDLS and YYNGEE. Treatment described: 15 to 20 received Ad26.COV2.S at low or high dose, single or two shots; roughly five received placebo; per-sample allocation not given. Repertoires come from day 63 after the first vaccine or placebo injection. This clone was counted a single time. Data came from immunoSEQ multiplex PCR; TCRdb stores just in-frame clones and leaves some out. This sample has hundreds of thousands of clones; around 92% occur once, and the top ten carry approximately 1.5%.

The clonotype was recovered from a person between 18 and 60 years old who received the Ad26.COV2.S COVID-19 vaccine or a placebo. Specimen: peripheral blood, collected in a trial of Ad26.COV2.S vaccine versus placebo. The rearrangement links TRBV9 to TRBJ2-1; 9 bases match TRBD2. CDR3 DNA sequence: TGTGCCAGCAGCGTTGCTAGCGGGATCTCCTACAATGAGCAGTTCTTC. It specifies CASSVASGISYNEQFF.